This TCR beta chain was observed in a study of patients and donors after allogeneic stem cell transplantation. This clonotype was seen a handful of times. In TCRdb, the RT-PCR reads were re-called with MiXCR into one record per CDR3 protein. The data contain approximately 430,000 distinct CDR3 sequences, 16% of them seen just once; the ten biggest clones take up just over 7%. Germline assignment: CDR1 SGHRS and CDR2 YFSETQ. V lost 3 bases and J lost 6; bases outside the gene matches: 12. The CDR3 is 18 residues long. The receptor's source is a human donor who was either an allogeneic HSCT recipient or a stem cell or donor lymphocyte infusion donor (not recorded which). It is not recorded whose cells these are; they may come from a transplant donor. Material: blood, either unsorted or a sorted T cell fraction (not recorded which). This chain links TRBV5-1 with TRBJ2-3, with 14 bases fitting TRBD2. CDR3 residues: CASSWNGLAGGSPDTQYF. The CDR3 DNA is TGCGCCAGCAGCTGGAACGGACTAGCGGGAGGCTCCCCGGATACGCAGTATTTT.